A single sample is the source of the 26 T cell receptor beta chains below, sequenced in a study of T-cell reconstitution after alpha-beta-depleted transplantation in children. TCRbeta library construction was performed incorporating unique molecular identifiers. TCRdb re-derived calls from the PCR reads in MiXCR, one entry per CDR3 protein. The sample includes around 480,000 distinct CDR3 sequences, about 30% of them seen just once. Sequenced here: PBMCs from the stem cell graft donor, sampled from the stem cell graft. These receptors all come from a human donor who donated a stem cell graft to a child with aplastic anemia.

The chain is built from TRBV19 and TRBJ2-5; no clear D. The V gene's germline CDR1 is LNHDA and CDR2 SQIVND (reference sequence). The germline V and J ends were trimmed by 3 bases and 2 bases, with 7 bases remaining between them. The CDR3 runs to 13 residues. The CDR3 DNA is TGTGCCAGTAGTATTTCTCCACAAGAGACCCAGTACTTC. Its translation: CASSISPQETQYF. Filled out from reference TRBV19 and TRBJ2-5, the complete variable domain reads DGGITQSPKYLFRKEGQNVTLSCEQNLNHDAMYWYRQDPGQGLRLIYYSQIVNDFQKGDIAEGYSVSREKKESFPLTVTSAQKNPTAFYLCASSISPQETQYFGPGTRLLVL.

This clonotype was seen only a few times. The gene calls are TRBV5-1 and TRBJ2-5, with D possibly matching TRBD1 (5 bases). CDR1 is SGHRS, CDR2 YFSETQ, per germline. Trimming stripped 4 bases from V and 3 bases from J, with 13 bases between. The CDR3 length is 14 residues. This chain's CDR3 is CASSRDSTKETQYF. The CDR3, as DNA: TGCGCCAGCAGCCGTGACAGTACAAAAGAGACCCAGTACTTC.

The chain uses TRBV5-1 and TRBJ1-4; possible D gene TRBD1, 5 bases. CDR1 is SGHRS and CDR2 is YFSETQ in the germline V gene. V lost 3 bases, J lost 6 bases, and 12 bases lay in between. CDR3 length: 14 amino acids. The CDR3: CASSSGRADEKLFF. The CDR3 nucleotides are TGCGCCAGCAGCTCAGGGAGAGCAGATGAAAAACTGTTTTTT.

V usage is TRBV9 and J usage is TRBJ2-1; D not resolved. In germline, CDR1 is SGDLS, CDR2 YYNGEE. Trimming removed 0 bases at V and 6 bases at J, with 7 bases between. The CDR3 runs 13 residues. CDR3 protein: CASSVGTGNEQFF. CDR3 coding DNA: TGTGCCAGCAGCGTAGGGACGGGCAATGAGCAGTTCTTC.

This clonotype was detected a few times. The genes are TRBV5-6 and TRBJ2-3, with D perhaps matching TRBD2 (6 bases). Trimming took off 4 bases at V and 2 bases at J, with 23 bases between the two ends. The germline CDR1 and CDR2 sequences are SGHDT and YYEEEE. This CDR3 is built from 18 residues. This CDR3 is CASSLFGASAKATDTQYF. CDR3 nucleotides: TGTGCCAGCAGCCTATTCGGGGCTAGCGCGAAGGCCACAGATACGCAGTATTTT.

This clonotype was seen only a few times. The gene calls are TRBV12-3 or TRBV12-4 and TRBJ2-3; 10 nucleotides align to TRBD1. Losses at the gene ends were 5 bases for V and 6 bases for J; bases not matched to a gene: 5. The CDR3 consists of 14 residues. The CDR3 spells CASSQGQGTDTQYF. DNA for the CDR3: TGTGCCAGCAGTCAGGGACAGGGGACGGATACGCAGTATTTT.

J is TRBJ1-5 and V is TRBV19; D might be TRBD1 (5 bases). The CDR3 runs 16 residues. V was clipped by 1 base and J by 1 base, with 11 bases between them. Germline assignment: CDR1 LNHDA and CDR2 SQIVND (reference sequence). This CDR3 reads CASSIGGRQSNQPQHF. In DNA form, the CDR3 reads TGTGCCAGTAGTATAGGGGGAAGACAGAGCAATCAGCCCCAGCATTTT.

The CDR3 protein is CASSLGGHENQPQHF. Written as DNA, the CDR3 is TGTGCCAGCAGCTTAGGGGGACACGAAAATCAGCCCCAGCATTTT. The chain links TRBV5-6 to TRBJ1-5, with TRBD1 as a possible D gene (6 bases). V lost 2 bases to trimming and J lost 4 bases, with 13 bases between them. The CDR3 has 15 amino acids. Germline V CDR1 and CDR2: SGHDT, YYEEEE.

This clonotype has a handful of counts. The chain employs TRBV6-5 and TRBJ2-1; D is possibly TRBD1 (5 bases). The V end lost 2 bases, the J end lost 3 bases, and 11 bases lay between the germline ends. Germline assignment: CDR1 MNHEY and CDR2 SVGAGI. The CDR3 has 15 residues. The CDR3 DNA reads TGTGCCAGCAGTTACGGGGCCCTGGGCTACAATGAGCAGTTCTTC. It translates to CASSYGALGYNEQFF.

The chain employs TRBV20-1 and TRBJ1-2; D might be TRBD1 (5 bases). There are 14 residues in the CDR3. Trimming cost V 1 base and J 3 bases, with 12 bases left between them. Looked up from germline, CDR1 is DFQATT and CDR2 is SNEGSKA (reference sequence). This CDR3 is CSARGPDNYYGYTF. DNA for the CDR3: TGCAGTGCTAGAGGGCCGGACAACTACTATGGCTACACCTTC.

The V gene is TRBV12-3 or TRBV12-4, the J gene TRBJ2-2; 7 positions match TRBD1. The CDR3 extends over 15 amino acids. With V trimmed by 4 bases and J by 7 bases, 9 bases remained unmatched. The CDR3 nucleotides read TGTGCCAGCAGTTCCCGACAGGGCAGGAACGGGGAGCTGTTTTTT. Amino acid sequence: CASSSRQGRNGELFF.

The rearrangement uses TRBV20-1 and TRBJ2-1; the D gene is possibly TRBD2 (6 bases). The germline V gene has CDR1 DFQATT and CDR2 SNEGSKA (reference sequence). CDR3 length: 16 amino acids. The CDR3 bases are TGCAGCGGTGCTAGATTCATGACGGGAGTCAGGAATGAGCAGTTCTTC. It specifies CSGARFMTGVRNEQFF.

The rearrangement joins TRBV6-5 to TRBJ2-1; TRBD2 is a possible D gene (5 bases). The V gene's germline CDR1 is MNHEY and CDR2 SVGAGI. This CDR3 has 16 amino acids. V was shortened by 0 bases and J by 7 bases, with 16 bases between the two germline ends. In nucleotides, the CDR3 is TGTGCCAGCAGTTACTCGAAAGCGGAGCCGTCTAATGAGCAGTTCTTC. This codes for CASSYSKAEPSNEQFF.

This clonotype was counted a single time. V usage is TRBV11-2 and J usage is TRBJ2-7; D is unclear. Germline V gene sequence: CDR1 SGHAT, CDR2 FQNNGV. CDR3 length: 16 residues. V dropped 4 bases and J dropped 1 base, with 17 bases sitting between them. The CDR3 nucleotides read TGTGCCAGCAGCTCAATCCAGGCTACCCGATCCTACGAGCAGTACTTC. Its protein is CASSSIQATRSYEQYF.

This chain uses TRBV20-1 with TRBJ2-5; no definite D call. Germline-derived CDR1 and CDR2 are DFQATT and SNEGSKA (reference sequence). V was cut by 5 bases and J by 5 bases, with 9 bases left in between. The CDR3 length is 11 residues. Written as DNA, the CDR3 is TGCAGTGCTTTTACTACGGAGACCCAGTACTTC. Translating it yields CSAFTTETQYF.

This clonotype has just a few counts. The chain combines TRBV20-1 with TRBJ2-2; the match to TRBD1 covers 9 bases. The germline CDR1 and CDR2 sequences are DFQATT and SNEGSKA (reference sequence). The CDR3 runs to 15 residues. V gave up 6 bases and J gave up 6 bases; unmatched junction bases: 11. CDR3 sequence reads: CSAKMTGGYSGELFF. The CDR3 nucleotides are TGCAGTGCCAAGATGACAGGGGGATACTCCGGGGAGCTGTTTTTT.

V and J are TRBV7-2 and TRBJ1-4; D is perhaps TRBD1 (6 bases). CDR3 size: 15 residues. The germline V and J ends were trimmed by 5 bases and 8 bases, with 18 bases remaining between them. Germline V CDR1 and CDR2: SGHTA, FQGNSA. The CDR3 loop reads CASSQSGQWEEKLFF. In DNA, the CDR3 is TGTGCCAGCAGCCAATCAGGACAGTGGGAGGAAAAACTGTTTTTT.

The chain employs TRBV28 and TRBJ1-1, with a tentative D call TRBD1 (5 bases). The CDR3 contains 14 residues. Germline CDR1 is MDHEN and CDR2 is SYDVKM. Trimming took 2 bases from V and 5 from J, leaving 12 bases between them. CDR3 sequence: CASSLGARRTEAFF. The CDR3 nucleotides read TGTGCCAGCAGTTTAGGGGCAAGGAGAACTGAAGCTTTCTTT.

The chain uses TRBV30 and TRBJ2-7; possibly TRBD1 for D (5 bases). This CDR3 region has 11 residues. CDR1 is GTSNPN, CDR2 SVGIG, per germline (reference sequence). Trimming cost V 2 bases and J 3 bases, with 5 bases left between them. The CDR3 DNA follows: TGTGCCTGGAGTCAGGGCTACGAGCAGTACTTC. Its translation: CAWSQGYEQYF.

The chain joins TRBV27 to TRBJ1-5; D ambiguous. Looked up from germline, CDR1 is MNHEY and CDR2 is SMNVEV (reference sequence). V lost 2 bases and J 0 bases, leaving 17 bases between the germline ends. This CDR3 region has 18 residues. The CDR3 is CASSLNECRGYSNQPQHF. CDR3 sequence (DNA): TGTGCCAGCAGTTTAAATGAATGCCGGGGATATAGCAATCAGCCCCAGCATTTT.

This clonotype was seen a handful of times. The V and J genes are TRBV12-3 or TRBV12-4 and TRBJ2-1; D is possibly TRBD2 (5 bases). Trimming removed 3 bases at V and 7 bases at J, with 13 bases between. The CDR3 is 14 amino acids. CDR3 nucleotide sequence: TGTGCCAGCAGTTTCAACGGAGGTATAAATGAGCAGTTCTTC. This codes for CASSFNGGINEQFF.

The table lists this clonotype with a count of one. The V call is TRBV7-2, the J call TRBJ2-3, with D maybe TRBD2 (6 bases). Germline values: CDR1 SGHTA, CDR2 FQGNSA. V was clipped by 2 bases and J by 0 bases, with 9 bases between them. The CDR3 length is 15 residues. CDR3 nucleotides: TGTGCCAGCAGCTTAAGGACTACTAGCACAGATACGCAGTATTTT. It codes for CASSLRTTSTDTQYF.

J is TRBJ1-5 and V is TRBV7-2; TRBD1 might be the D (5 bases). The length of the CDR3 is 14 residues. V lost 6 bases and J lost 4, with 13 bases in between. Looked up from germline, CDR1 is SGHTA and CDR2 is FQGNSA. Written as DNA, the CDR3 is TGTGCCAGCAGTAAGGGGCAGTGGAATCAGCCCCAGCATTTT. Translation: CASSKGQWNQPQHF.

This clonotype has just a few counts. As DNA, the CDR3 is TGCGCCAGCAGCCTACTTGATAGGGAGGGTGGCTACACCTTC. Translated: CASSLLDREGGYTF. The chain employs TRBV5-1 and TRBJ1-2; no clear D gene. V lost 4 bases to trimming and J lost 7 bases, with 17 bases between them. Germline loops: CDR1 SGHRS, CDR2 YFSETQ. This CDR3 is built from 14 residues.

This clonotype was seen only a few times. J is TRBJ2-2 and V is TRBV27; TRBD1 matches 9 bases. With 6 bases clipped from V and 1 base from J, the junction kept 3 bases outside the gene matches. The CDR3 has 15 amino acids. Per the germline V gene, CDR1 is MNHEY and CDR2 is SMNVEV (reference sequence). The CDR3 protein is CASRPTGGNTGELFF. CDR3 nucleotide sequence: TGTGCCAGCAGACCGACAGGGGGGAACACCGGGGAGCTGTTTTTT.

This clonotype was detected only a few times. The genes are TRBV29-1 and TRBJ2-1, with 8 bases fitting TRBD2. V gave up 3 bases and J gave up 2 bases; unmatched junction bases: 24. Germline V gene sequence: CDR1 SQVTM, CDR2 ANQGSEA. CDR3 size: 21 residues. This CDR3 reads CSVDVWNRELAEVGAYNEQFF. CDR3 DNA: TGCAGCGTTGACGTTTGGAACAGGGAACTAGCGGAGGTAGGGGCCTACAATGAGCAGTTCTTC.